This T cell receptor beta chain was identified during a study of technical replicates of blood from a few donors. This table comes from immunoSEQ multiplex PCR, and its TCRdb copy is limited to in-frame clones, with some not included. The repertoire includes 50,000 to 60,000 clones, just under 95% of them detected once, and 3% sits in the top ten. Germline assignment: CDR1 LGHNA and CDR2 YNFKEQ. V lost 1 base to trimming and J lost 1 base; unmatched junction nucleotides: 3. CDR3 length: 15 residues. The sequenced sample was PBMCs. The clonotype comes from a human donor in good health. Some clones in this sample may be carry-over from other donors' samples. J is TRBJ2-7 and V is TRBV4-2; 8 bases are a match to TRBD2. DNA of the CDR3: TGTGCCAGCAGCCAAGGCCGGGGGGGATCCTACGAGCAGTACTTC. It yields the protein CASSQGRGGSYEQYF.